The clone carrying this TCR beta chain was observed a few times. Its antigen is not identified. These data belong to a study of blood T cells in healthy people across ages. General study findings and limits: When set beside aged donors, long-lived donors presented more naive CD4+ cells and higher diversity.

Germline V gene sequence: CDR1 KGHSH, CDR2 LQKENI. This CDR3 spans 14 amino acids. Total RNA was extracted at no less than 5.5 micrograms per sample. Combining a sample-barcoded 5' primer with a J-beta primer mix, a second PCR ran for roughly 7 to 12 cycles. Tagging of each cDNA molecule was performed by a template-switch adaptor with 12 random nucleotides. MiXCR was run by TCRdb on the 5' RACE reads, yielding one entry per CDR3 protein. The repertoire holds more than 600,000 distinct CDR3 sequences, with 25% as singletons. This sample also appeared in a second study, on T cells of mothers and their children.

This clonotype was sampled from a boy younger than 18 in good health. The chain uses TRBV18 and TRBJ2-5; TRBD2 aligns across 8 bases. Matching the DNA end better, TRBJ2-7 makes the J call doubtful. The source material was blood. In DNA form, the CDR3 reads TGTGCCAGCTCACCCAGCGGGAGTTATTACGAGCAGTACTTC. Encoded protein: CASSPSGSYYEQYF.